One sample yielded the 25 T cell receptor beta chains listed below, sequenced in a study of radiotherapy plus CTLA-4 blockade in lung cancer (dated 2018 in TCRdb). Library creation used the immunoSEQ multiplex PCR assay. The table was pulled from immuneACCESS by TCRdb, which kept in-frame rearrangements only. Such tables lose some clones; where checked, under half of the loss comes from unresolved V genes, and the rest has no known cause. Across this sample there are about 15,000 clones, with 72% seen only once. About 55% of the sample belongs to the ten largest clones. Sample: peripheral blood, taken from a patient treated with radiotherapy plus ipilimumab. The receptors here all came from a human donor with non-small cell lung cancer whose response to radiotherapy plus ipilimumab could not be evaluated.

The chain carries TRBV19 and TRBJ2-5, with 10 bases that match TRBD2. Trimming at V came to 4 bases and at J to 5 bases, leaving 10 bases not matched to a gene. The CDR3 has 16 residues. Per the germline V gene, CDR1 is LNHDA and CDR2 is SQIVND (reference sequence). The CDR3 DNA sequence: TGTGCCAGTAGTAAAAGAAGCGGGGGGGCGGTGGAGACCCAGTACTTC. Its protein product is CASSKRSGGAVETQYF.

The chain employs TRBV2 and TRBJ1-1, with a tentative D call TRBD1 (5 bases). The germline V and J ends were trimmed by 6 bases and 0 bases, with 14 bases remaining between them. The germline V gene encodes CDR1 SNHLY and CDR2 FYNNEI. The CDR3 has 15 amino acids. The DNA for the CDR3 is TGTGCCAGCAGAATTTCAGGGTCCCTGAACACTGAAGCTTTCTTT. This encodes CASRISGSLNTEAFF.

V usage is TRBV29-1 and J usage is TRBJ1-1; D is uncertain. V was pared by 4 bases and J by 0 bases, with 9 bases between. The CDR3 length is 13 residues. CDR1 and CDR2 (germline): SQVTM, ANQGSEA. This CDR3 reads CSVVPNMNTEAFF. CDR3 in DNA: TGCAGCGTTGTACCGAACATGAACACTGAAGCTTTCTTT.

This clone was recorded once. This chain connects TRBV18 to TRBJ1-2; the D gene is possibly TRBD1 (5 bases). The CDR3 is 18 amino acids. V was trimmed by 4 bases and J by 0 bases, leaving 21 bases between them. The V gene's germline CDR1 is KGHSH and CDR2 LQKENI. CDR3 protein: CASSRGGGSTLPNYGYTF. In DNA form, the CDR3 reads TGTGCCAGCTCACGGGGCGGCGGATCCACTCTCCCTAACTATGGCTACACCTTC.

DNA of the CDR3: TGTGCCAGCGAGGCCGGTAACTCCCCTCAAGAGACCCAGTACTTC. Translated: CASEAGNSPQETQYF. The chain links TRBV2 to TRBJ2-5, with no clear D. Germline assignment: CDR1 SNHLY and CDR2 FYNNEI. Trimming stripped 8 bases from V and 2 bases from J, with 18 bases between. The CDR3 runs 15 residues.

V usage is TRBV2 and J usage is TRBJ2-3, with 12 bases fitting TRBD2. CDR3 length equals 15 residues. Germline V gives CDR1 SNHLY, CDR2 FYNNEI. J was trimmed by 5 bases and V by 4 bases; bases with no gene match: 4. The CDR3 DNA reads TGTGCCAGCAGTGGGGCTAGCGGGGGGGTAGATACGCAGTATTTT. Translation gives CASSGASGGVDTQYF.

The gene calls are TRBV6-1 and TRBJ1-3; tentative D call: TRBD1 (5 bases). There are 17 residues in the CDR3. Germline CDR1 reads MNHNS; CDR2 reads SASEGT. Trimming cost V 0 bases and J 3 bases, with 15 bases left between them. CDR3 in DNA: TGTGCCAGCAGTGAAGCGTCATCAGGGCTCTTTGGAAACACCATATATTTT. The encoded protein is CASSEASSGLFGNTIYF.

The sample holds a few counts of this clone. The V call is TRBV18, the J call TRBJ2-7; 7 nucleotides align to TRBD1. Germline CDR1 KGHSH, CDR2 LQKENI. The junction had 8 bases not matched to a gene; V was cut back by 1 base and J by 5 bases. CDR3 length equals 15 residues. The CDR3 protein is CASSPQAQGSDEQYF. The CDR3 DNA reads as TGTGCCAGCTCACCACAGGCACAGGGGTCCGACGAGCAGTACTTC.

This sequence joins TRBV25-1 and TRBJ2-3, with 11 bases fitting TRBD2. V lost 1 base to trimming and J lost 1 base; unmatched junction nucleotides: 1. The CDR3 length is 16 residues. In germline, CDR1 is MGHDK, CDR2 SYGVNS. CDR3 coding DNA: TGTGCCAGCAGTGAATTACTAGCGGGGGGCACAGATACGCAGTATTTT. The encoded protein is CASSELLAGGTDTQYF.

The rearrangement uses TRBV27 and TRBJ2-2; D is unclear. This CDR3 comprises 14 residues. CDR1 and CDR2 from the germline V gene are MNHEY and SMNVEV (reference sequence). Trimming removed 1 base from V and 1 base from J, with 4 bases in between. The CDR3, as DNA: TGTGCCAGCAGTTTATTCTGGAACACCGGGGAGCTGTTTTTT. Its protein product is CASSLFWNTGELFF.

The chain links TRBV11-2 to TRBJ2-7; weak D call: TRBD2 (5 bases). The CDR3 is 15 residues long. Trimming stripped 1 base from V and 0 bases from J, with 10 bases between. CDR1 is SGHAT and CDR2 is FQNNGV in the germline V gene. CDR3 bases: TGTGCCAGCAGCTTAGGTAGGAGGTCCTCCTACGAGCAGTACGTC. It is translated as CASSLGRRSSYEQYV.

This chain connects TRBV7-9 to TRBJ1-6, with 7 bases matching TRBD1. J was trimmed by 5 bases and V by 5 bases; bases with no gene match: 3. The V gene's germline CDR1 is SEHNR and CDR2 FQNEAQ (reference sequence). The CDR3 totals 14 residues. The CDR3 DNA reads TGTGCCAGCAGCGGACAGGCGGATAATTCACCCCTCCACTTT. This sequence encodes CASSGQADNSPLHF.

The V call is TRBV5-1, the J call TRBJ2-5; 8 bases map to TRBD1. Germline loops: CDR1 SGHRS, CDR2 YFSETQ. V gave up 5 bases and J gave up 7 bases; unmatched junction bases: 7. The CDR3 is made up of 13 amino acids. CDR3 region: CASRDRVSGTQYF. As DNA, the CDR3 is TGCGCCAGCAGGGACAGGGTTTCGGGGACCCAGTACTTC.

V usage is TRBV19 and J usage is TRBJ1-2; TRBD1 aligns across 8 bases. Germline CDR1 is LNHDA and CDR2 is SQIVND (reference sequence). The junction had 5 bases not matched to a gene; V was cut back by 6 bases and J by 2 bases. The CDR3 runs 14 residues. CDR3 nucleotide sequence: TGTGCCAGTAGCCAGAACAGGGGGAACTATGGCTACACCTTC. It codes for CASSQNRGNYGYTF.

The chain is built from TRBV29-1 and TRBJ2-7; D not resolved. CDR3 length: 12 residues. CDR1 is SQVTM and CDR2 is ANQGSEA in the germline V gene. The ends were cut back, 4 bases at V and 4 bases at J, with 11 bases in the middle. CDR3 sequence: CSVVKQIYEQYF. For the CDR3, the DNA is TGCAGCGTTGTCAAACAGATTTACGAGCAGTACTTC.

This clone showed up just a few times. The genes are TRBV7-3 and TRBJ2-2, with D uncertain. The CDR3 is made up of 14 amino acids. CDR1 SGHTA and CDR2 FQGTGA come from the germline V gene. Trimming took off 5 bases at V and 3 bases at J, with 10 bases between the two ends. The DNA of the CDR3 is TGTGCCAGCAGCCTTACGAGAGACACCGGGGAGCTGTTTTTT. Amino acids: CASSLTRDTGELFF. The full variable domain, completed using reference TRBV7-3 and TRBJ2-2, is GAGVSQTPSNKVTEKGKYVELRCDPISGHTALYWYRQSLGQGPEFLIYFQGTGAADDSGLPNDRFFAVRPEGSVSTLKIQRTERGDSAVYLCASSLTRDTGELFFGEGSRLTVL.

This clone was observed a handful of times. V gene TRBV19 combines with J gene TRBJ1-4; the match to TRBD1 covers 9 bases. Germline values: CDR1 LNHDA, CDR2 SQIVND (reference sequence). The CDR3 contains 15 residues. Trimming at V came to 4 bases and at J to 6 bases, leaving 6 bases not matched to a gene. The CDR3 sequence: CASSTKGQGYEKLFF. CDR3 sequence (DNA): TGTGCCAGTAGTACGAAGGGACAGGGATATGAAAAACTGTTTTTT.

This CDR3 is CASGGGGLAGGAVGDTQYF. The CDR3 DNA reads as TGTGCCAGCGGGGGCGGTGGACTAGCGGGGGGGGCGGTGGGAGATACGCAGTATTTT. The chain joins TRBV27 to TRBJ2-3, with 15 bases aligning to TRBD2. The ends lost 8 bases at V and 5 bases at J; junction bases unmatched: 17. From germline, CDR1 is MNHEY and CDR2 SMNVEV (reference sequence). The CDR3 totals 19 residues.

V and J are TRBV25-1 and TRBJ2-2; 12 nucleotides agree with TRBD2. Trimming took 4 bases from V and 6 from J; bases not matched to a gene: 6. The germline CDR1 and CDR2 sequences are MGHDK and SYGVNS. This CDR3 has 16 amino acids. The CDR3: CASSARTSGASGELFF. The CDR3 DNA follows: TGTGCCAGCAGTGCCCGGACTAGCGGGGCTTCCGGGGAGCTGTTTTTT.

This chain connects TRBV5-1 to TRBJ1-2, with unresolved D. CDR1 is SGHRS and CDR2 is YFSETQ in the germline V gene. CDR3 length equals 13 residues. Trimming pared 5 bases from V and 3 bases from J, leaving 11 bases between. CDR3 sequence reads: CASSFGEYYGYTF. For the CDR3, the DNA is TGCGCCAGCAGTTTTGGGGAGTACTATGGCTACACCTTC.

This clone has a single count. The V and J genes are TRBV29-1 and TRBJ1-3, with a possible D match to TRBD1 (6 bases). This CDR3 is 15 amino acids long. Germline CDR1 is SQVTM and CDR2 is ANQGSEA. V was clipped by 4 bases and J by 0 bases, with 13 bases between them. CDR3 in amino acids: CSVAGTKYSGNTIYF. CDR3 in DNA: TGCAGCGTTGCCGGGACAAAATACTCTGGAAACACCATATATTTT. The variable domain in full, with the rest retrieved from reference TRBV29-1 and TRBJ1-3, is SAVISQKPSRDICQRGTSLTIQCQVDSQVTMMFWYRQQPGQSLTLIATANQGSEATYESGFVIDKFPISRPNLTFSTLTVSNMSPEDSSIYLCSVAGTKYSGNTIYFGEGSWLTVV.

This clone was counted only a few times. The chain combines TRBV5-1 with TRBJ2-5; D is undetermined. Trimming stripped 0 bases from V and 2 bases from J, with 8 bases between. Germline V CDR1 and CDR2: SGHRS, YFSETQ. The CDR3 covers 14 residues. The CDR3 sequence: CASSLDAAQETQYF. CDR3 DNA sequence: TGCGCCAGCAGCTTGGACGCGGCTCAAGAGACCCAGTACTTC.

The chain joins TRBV15 to TRBJ1-5; no firm D call. From germline, CDR1 is LNHNV and CDR2 YYDKDF (reference sequence). V lost 0 bases to trimming and J lost 7 bases, with 13 bases between them. The CDR3 extends over 15 amino acids. The CDR3: CATSRDRTLGQPQHF. CDR3 sequence (DNA): TGTGCCACCAGCAGAGACAGGACTCTGGGCCAGCCCCAGCATTTT.

The V gene is TRBV2, the J gene TRBJ2-3; D not certain. The CDR3 covers 16 residues. V was shortened by 4 bases and J by 0 bases, with 14 bases between the two germline ends. From germline, CDR1 is SNHLY and CDR2 FYNNEI. CDR3 in amino acids: CASSGVTDSSTDTQYF. For the CDR3, the DNA is TGTGCCAGCAGTGGGGTAACAGATTCTAGCACAGATACGCAGTATTTT.

This clone was detected only once. This chain joins TRBV30 and TRBJ1-1, with D unclear. CDR3 size: 11 residues. Per germline, CDR1 GTSNPN and CDR2 SVGIG (reference sequence). V shed 8 bases and J shed 3 bases, with 10 bases lying between them. DNA of the CDR3: TGTGCCCTGAGCGGGGACACTGAAGCTTTCTTT. Its protein is CALSGDTEAFF.